The sequence of this TCR beta chain was determined in a study of cytomegalovirus exposure and HLA in healthy donors. The study, taken as a whole, reports: Later analysis reportedly placed an Asian-associated ancestry cluster below the roughly 680-donor mean in N-insertions.

Vbeta (60) and Jbeta (13) primers were used in the PCR. TCRdb's table, derived via immunoSEQ multiplex PCR, lists solely in-frame clones and lacks some. The sample includes roughly 140,000 clones, 79% of them seen just once. In the case of this clone: Its antigen is not identified.

Germline V gene data show CDR1 as LNHDA and CDR2 as SQIVND (reference sequence). The CDR3 is 18 amino acids. Losses at the gene ends were 5 bases for V and 0 bases for J; bases not matched to a gene: 13. Sequenced material: PBMCs. This receptor was identified in a man aged 50 to 59 in good health and CMV-seropositive. The chain employs TRBV19 and TRBJ1-1, with 9 bases matching TRBD1. CDR3 DNA: TGTGCCAGTAGTCCCCTCGGGACAGGGTTTTCTATGAACACTGAAGCTTTCTTT. The encoded protein is CASSPLGTGFSMNTEAFF.